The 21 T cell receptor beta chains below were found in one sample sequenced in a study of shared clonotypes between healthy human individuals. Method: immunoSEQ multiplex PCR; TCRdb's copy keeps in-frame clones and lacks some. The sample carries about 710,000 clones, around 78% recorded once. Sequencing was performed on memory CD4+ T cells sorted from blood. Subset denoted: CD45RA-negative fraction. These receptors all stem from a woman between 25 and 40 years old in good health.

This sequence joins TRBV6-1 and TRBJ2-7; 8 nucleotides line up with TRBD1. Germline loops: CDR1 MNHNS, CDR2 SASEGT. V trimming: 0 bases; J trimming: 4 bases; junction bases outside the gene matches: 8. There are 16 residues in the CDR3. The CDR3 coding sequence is TGTGCCAGCAGTGAAGCGCTAACAGGGGGTATTTACGAGCAGTACTTC. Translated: CASSEALTGGIYEQYF.

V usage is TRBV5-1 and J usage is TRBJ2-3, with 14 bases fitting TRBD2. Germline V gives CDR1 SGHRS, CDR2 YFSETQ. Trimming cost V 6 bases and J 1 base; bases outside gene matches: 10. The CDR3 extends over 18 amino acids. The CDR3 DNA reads TGCGCCAGCAATTCCGGGACTAGCGGGAGTGTTGGCACAGATACGCAGTATTTT. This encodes CASNSGTSGSVGTDTQYF.

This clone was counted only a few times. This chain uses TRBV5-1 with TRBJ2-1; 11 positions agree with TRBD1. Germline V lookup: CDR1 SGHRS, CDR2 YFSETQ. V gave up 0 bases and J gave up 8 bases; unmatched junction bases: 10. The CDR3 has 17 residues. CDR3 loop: CASSLAARTGGRYEQFF. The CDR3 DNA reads TGCGCCAGCAGCTTGGCCGCTCGGACAGGGGGCAGGTATGAGCAGTTCTTC.

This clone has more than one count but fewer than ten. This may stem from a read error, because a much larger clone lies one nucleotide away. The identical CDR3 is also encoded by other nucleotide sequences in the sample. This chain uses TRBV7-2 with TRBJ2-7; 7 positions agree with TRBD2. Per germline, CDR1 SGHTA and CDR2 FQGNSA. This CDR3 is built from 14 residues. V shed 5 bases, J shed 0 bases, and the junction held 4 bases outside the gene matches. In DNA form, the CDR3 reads TGTGCCAGCAGCCTCCAGCGGGACTCCTACGAGCAGTACTTC. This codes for CASSLQRDSYEQYF.

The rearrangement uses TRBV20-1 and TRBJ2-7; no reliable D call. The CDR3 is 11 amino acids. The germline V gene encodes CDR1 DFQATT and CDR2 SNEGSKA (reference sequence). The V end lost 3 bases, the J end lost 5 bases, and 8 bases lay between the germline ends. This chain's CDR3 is CSASRLHEQYF. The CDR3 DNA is TGCAGTGCTAGTAGGCTGCACGAGCAGTACTTC.

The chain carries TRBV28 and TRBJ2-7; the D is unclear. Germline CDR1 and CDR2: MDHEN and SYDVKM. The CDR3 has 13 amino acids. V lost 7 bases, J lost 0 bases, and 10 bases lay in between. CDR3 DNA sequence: TGTGCCAGCAAGGCCGAACCCTCCTACGAGCAGTACTTC. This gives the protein CASKAEPSYEQYF. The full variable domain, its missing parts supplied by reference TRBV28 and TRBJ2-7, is DVKVTQSSRYLVKRTGEKVFLECVQDMDHENMFWYRQDPGLGLRLIYFSYDVKMKEKGDIPEGYSVSREKKERFSLILESASTNQTSMYLCASKAEPSYEQYFGPGTRLTVT.

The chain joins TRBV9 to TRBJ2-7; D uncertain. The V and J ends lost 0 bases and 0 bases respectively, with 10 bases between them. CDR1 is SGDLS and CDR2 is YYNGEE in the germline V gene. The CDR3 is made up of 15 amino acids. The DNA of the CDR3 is TGTGCCAGCAGCGTAGGTCTCGACACCTCCTACGAGCAGTACTTC. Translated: CASSVGLDTSYEQYF.

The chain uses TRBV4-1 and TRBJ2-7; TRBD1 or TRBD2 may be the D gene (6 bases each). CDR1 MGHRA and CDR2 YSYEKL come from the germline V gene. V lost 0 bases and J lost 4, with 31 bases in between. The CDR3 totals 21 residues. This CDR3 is CASSQDVGGGFRGGGKYEQYF. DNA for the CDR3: TGCGCCAGCAGCCAAGATGTTGGTGGAGGTTTCAGGGGCGGCGGGAAATACGAGCAGTACTTC.

This CDR3 reads CASSPWGGEQYF. The CDR3 bases are TGTGCCAGCAGTCCCTGGGGGGGCGAGCAGTACTTC. The V call is TRBV7-2, the J call TRBJ2-7; 7 bases fit TRBD2. The CDR3 contains 12 residues. Germline CDR1 and CDR2: SGHTA and FQGNSA. The ends lost 6 bases at V and 6 bases at J; junction bases unmatched: 5.

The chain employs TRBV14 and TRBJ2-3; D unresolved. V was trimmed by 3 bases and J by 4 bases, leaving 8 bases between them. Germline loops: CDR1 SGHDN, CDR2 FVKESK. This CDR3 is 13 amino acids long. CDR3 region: CASSHHFPDTQYF. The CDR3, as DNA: TGTGCCAGCAGCCATCACTTTCCAGATACGCAGTATTTT.

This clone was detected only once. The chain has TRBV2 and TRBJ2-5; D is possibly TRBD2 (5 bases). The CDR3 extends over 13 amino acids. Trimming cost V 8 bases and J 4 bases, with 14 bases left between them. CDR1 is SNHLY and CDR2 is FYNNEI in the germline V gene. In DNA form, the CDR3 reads TGTGCCAGCGTCCTGAGGGAGACAGAGACCCAGTACTTC. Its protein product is CASVLRETETQYF.

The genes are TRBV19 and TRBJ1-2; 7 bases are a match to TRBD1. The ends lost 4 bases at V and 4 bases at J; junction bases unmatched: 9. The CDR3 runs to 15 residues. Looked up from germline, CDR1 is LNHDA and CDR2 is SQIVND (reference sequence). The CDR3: CASSTLGQAGYGYTF. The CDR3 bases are TGTGCCAGTAGTACCCTCGGACAGGCCGGCTATGGCTACACCTTC.

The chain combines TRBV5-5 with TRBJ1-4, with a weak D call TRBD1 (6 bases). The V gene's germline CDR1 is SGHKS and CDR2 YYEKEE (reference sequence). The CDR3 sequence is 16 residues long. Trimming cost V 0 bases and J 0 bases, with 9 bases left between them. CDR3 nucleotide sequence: TGTGCCAGCAGCTTGGGCAGGGGCTCAACTAATGAAAAACTGTTTTTT. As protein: CASSLGRGSTNEKLFF.

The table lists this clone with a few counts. The chain's CDR3 is CARLAGAGNTGELFF. In nucleotides, the CDR3 is TGTGCCCGGTTAGCGGGAGCGGGGAACACCGGGGAGCTGTTTTTT. The chain combines TRBV30 with TRBJ2-2, with 9 bases identical to TRBD2. Trimming took 8 bases from V and 1 from J; bases not matched to a gene: 8. This CDR3 comprises 15 residues. Germline V gene data show CDR1 as GTSNPN and CDR2 as SVGIG (reference sequence).

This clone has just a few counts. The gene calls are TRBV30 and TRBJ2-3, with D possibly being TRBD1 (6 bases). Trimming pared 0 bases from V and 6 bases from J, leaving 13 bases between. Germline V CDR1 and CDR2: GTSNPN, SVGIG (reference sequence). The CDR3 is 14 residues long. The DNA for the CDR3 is TGTGCCTGGAGTGTAGTCAGGGGAGCTGATACGCAGTATTTT. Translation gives CAWSVVRGADTQYF.

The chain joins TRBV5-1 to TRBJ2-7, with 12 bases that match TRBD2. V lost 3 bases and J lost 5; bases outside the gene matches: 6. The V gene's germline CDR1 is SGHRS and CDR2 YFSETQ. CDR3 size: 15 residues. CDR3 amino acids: CASSSKTSGSDEQYF. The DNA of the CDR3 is TGCGCCAGCAGCTCCAAGACTAGCGGGAGTGACGAGCAGTACTTC.

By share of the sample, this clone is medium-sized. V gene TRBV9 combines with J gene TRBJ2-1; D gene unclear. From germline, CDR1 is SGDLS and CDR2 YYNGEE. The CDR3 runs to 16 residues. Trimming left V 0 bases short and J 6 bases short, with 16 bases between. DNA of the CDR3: TGTGCCAGCAGCGTAGGCTCGGGCTGGGGAAGCAATGAGCAGTTCTTC. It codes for CASSVGSGWGSNEQFF. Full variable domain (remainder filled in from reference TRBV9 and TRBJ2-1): DSGVTQTPKHLITATGQRVTLRCSPRSGDLSVYWYQQSLDQGLQFLIQYYNGEERAKGNILERFSAQQFPDLHSELNLSSLELGDSALYFCASSVGSGWGSNEQFFGPGTRLTVL.

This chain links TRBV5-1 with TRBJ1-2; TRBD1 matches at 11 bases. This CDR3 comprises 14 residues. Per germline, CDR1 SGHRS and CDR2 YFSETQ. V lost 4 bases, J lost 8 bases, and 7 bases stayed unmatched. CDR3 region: CASSRTGGANGYTF. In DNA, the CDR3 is TGCGCCAGCAGCAGGACAGGGGGCGCAAACGGCTACACCTTC.

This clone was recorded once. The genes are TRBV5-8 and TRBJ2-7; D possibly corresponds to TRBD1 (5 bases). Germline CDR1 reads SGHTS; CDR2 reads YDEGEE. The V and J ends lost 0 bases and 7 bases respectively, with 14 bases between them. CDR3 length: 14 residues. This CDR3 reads CASSLEDDKGEQYF. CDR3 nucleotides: TGTGCCAGCAGCTTGGAGGACGATAAGGGGGAGCAGTACTTC.

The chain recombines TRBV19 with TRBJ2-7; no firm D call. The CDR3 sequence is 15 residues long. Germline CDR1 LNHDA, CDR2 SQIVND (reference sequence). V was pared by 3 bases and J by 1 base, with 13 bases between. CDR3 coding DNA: TGTGCCAGTAGTATCGAGGACCCCGGATCCTACGAGCAGTACTTC. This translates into CASSIEDPGSYEQYF. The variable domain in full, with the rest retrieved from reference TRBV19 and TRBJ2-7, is DGGITQSPKYLFRKEGQNVTLSCEQNLNHDAMYWYRQDPGQGLRLIYYSQIVNDFQKGDIAEGYSVSREKKESFPLTVTSAQKNPTAFYLCASSIEDPGSYEQYFGPGTRLTVT.

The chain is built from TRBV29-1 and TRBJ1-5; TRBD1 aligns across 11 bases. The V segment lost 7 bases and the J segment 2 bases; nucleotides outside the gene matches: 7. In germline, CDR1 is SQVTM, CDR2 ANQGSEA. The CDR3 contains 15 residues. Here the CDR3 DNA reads TGCAGCGCGGAGGACAGGGGGCTGGGCAATCAGCCCCAGCATTTT. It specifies CSAEDRGLGNQPQHF.